This T cell receptor (beta chain) was recovered during a study of cytomegalovirus exposure and HLA in healthy donors. Whole-study findings and limits: Many donors carried some public TCRs, although rarity characterized most TCR sequences. Cytomegalovirus-associated TCR beta chains were listed, numbering over 150.

Each of the donors was a healthy bone marrow donor. Amplification used 60 Vbeta primers and 13 Jbeta primers. Method: immunoSEQ multiplex PCR; TCRdb's copy keeps in-frame clones and lacks some. The profile shows roughly 120,000 clones, just under 75% of them singletons. Germline CDR1 KGHSH, CDR2 LQKENI. Trimming removed 3 bases from V and 4 bases from J, with 10 bases in between. This CDR3 comprises 14 residues. In its sample, this clone was seen once. Its cognate antigen is unknown. This TCR derives from a man aged 55-75 years in good health and CMV-seropositive. The sequenced sample was PBMCs. The chain carries TRBV18 and TRBJ1-3; D perhaps matches TRBD1 (5 bases). This CDR3 is CASSPTAEGNTIYF. CDR3 nucleotide sequence: TGTGCCAGCTCACCGACAGCAGAAGGAAACACCATATATTTT.